The rows below give T cell receptor beta chains drawn from one sample of a study of T cell repertoires in ileal Crohn's disease. Using immunoSEQ multiplex PCR, the repertoire was profiled, and TCRdb retains in-frame clones only, with some absent. This table holds some 28,000 clones, around 80% found once. The sequenced material came from ileal tissue. The receptors stem from an adult with Crohn's disease. Both conserved end residues are part of each CDR3. The order of the fields is clone size, V gene, J gene, D gene, CDR3 length, CDR3 DNA, CDR3 protein. D genes are given only for firm matches. Clone size is stated in some rows and not others, as once, few, many or a class when expanded.

-,TRBV30,TRBJ1-2,-,14,TGTGCCTGGAGTCAGTGGCGAGGGGGCTATGGCTACACCTTC,CAWSQWRGGYGYTF
medium-sized,TRBV7-2,TRBJ2-7,TRBD1,15,TGTGCCAGCAGCCGAAGGGGACAGGGAACCTACGAGCAGTACTTC,CASSRRGQGTYEQYF
-,TRBV5-1,TRBJ2-7,TRBD2,15,TGCGCCAGCAGCTCGGGACTAGCGGACACCTACGAGCAGTACTTC,CASSSGLADTYEQYF
-,TRBV9,TRBJ1-3,-,14,TGTGCCAGCAGCGCACAGTCCTCTGGAAACACCATATATTTT,CASSAQSSGNTIYF
-,TRBV28,TRBJ1-2,-,16,TGTGCCAGCAGTTTATGCTTCGGACAGACCGACTATGGCTACACCTTC,CASSLCFGQTDYGYTF
-,TRBV6-6,TRBJ2-7,-,14,TGTGCCAGCAGTTACTCGCAGGGGCCCTACGAGCAGTACTTC,CASSYSQGPYEQYF
-,TRBV7-9,TRBJ2-7,TRBD2,12,TGTGCCAGCAGCATCGGGGGGGCCGAGCAGTACTTC,CASSIGGAEQYF
-,TRBV4-2,TRBJ2-2,TRBD2,17,TGTGCCAGCAGCCCCCGGACTAGCGGGAGTAACACCGGGGAGCTGTTTTTT,CASSPRTSGSNTGELFF
-,TRBV7-9,TRBJ2-5,TRBD2,14,TGTGCCAGCAGCTCGCCGGCGGGAGGAGAGACCCAGTACTTC,CASSSPAGGETQYF
-,TRBV5-5,TRBJ1-1,-,15,TGTGCCAGCAGCTTGGCCCCTTACAGGAAGACTGAAGCTTTCTTT,CASSLAPYRKTEAFF
-,TRBV7-9,TRBJ1-5,-,13,TGTGCCAGCAGCTTATGGTCGGATCAGCCCCAGCATTTT,CASSLWSDQPQHF
-,TRBV19,TRBJ2-3,-,14,TGTGCCAGATTCTTAGGAGATAATGCAGATACGCAGTATTTT,CARFLGDNADTQYF
-,TRBV19,TRBJ1-1,-,13,TGTGCCAGTAGTCCAGACATGAACACTGAAGCTTTCTTT,CASSPDMNTEAFF
few,TRBV2,TRBJ1-1,-,12,TGTGCCAGCAGTGACATCGGGAGGAGAGCTTTCTTT,CASSDIGRRAFF
-,TRBV11-2,TRBJ2-1,-,13,TGTGCCAGCAGCTTCACATCACGACAAGAGCAGTTCTTC,CASSFTSRQEQFF
-,TRBV7-9,TRBJ2-1,-,15,TGTGCCAGCAGCTTGCTAGACTTCTCCTACAATGAGCAGTTCTTC,CASSLLDFSYNEQFF
-,TRBV6-1,TRBJ2-1,-,15,TGTGCCAGCAGTGAACGCGGTGATTCCTACAATGAGCAGTTCTTC,CASSERGDSYNEQFF
once,TRBV13,TRBJ2-7,TRBD2,16,TGTGCCAGCAGCTTAGCCGGACTAGCGGGGCTCTACGAGCAGTACTTC,CASSLAGLAGLYEQYF
-,TRBV30,TRBJ1-2,-,12,TGTGCCTGGAACGATTACAGGGTTAGCTACACCTTC,CAWNDYRVSYTF
-,TRBV27,TRBJ2-3,-,17,TGTGCCAGCAGTTTATATCGGGCGGGGGCGCTTCAAGATACGCAGTATTTT,CASSLYRAGALQDTQYF
-,TRBV30,TRBJ2-2,-,13,TGTGCCGGCATTCAGGGATACACCGGGGAGCTGTTTTTT,CAGIQGYTGELFF
-,TRBV2,TRBJ2-7,TRBD2,16,TGTGCCAGCAGGGGCGGACCGGGACTAGCAGAATCCGAGCAGTACTTC,CASRGGPGLAESEQYF
-,TRBV5-1,TRBJ1-1,-,14,TGCGCCAGCAGTCAAGGCAGGGTAGCCGCTGAAGCTTTCTTT,CASSQGRVAAEAFF